This T cell receptor (beta chain) was recorded in a study of blood T cell repertoires in COVID-19. As for the study in general: Sites in the United States, Italy and Spain provided acute and convalescent COVID-19 samples. The cDNA or gDNA used as material had been derived from T cells, B-cell-depleted T cells, or PBMCs.

The CDR3 extends over 14 amino acids. V was pared by 10 bases and J by 4 bases, with 17 bases between. CDR1 and CDR2 from the germline V gene are ENHRY and SYGVKD. Authors' methods: Amplification with reference gene primers provided the estimates of nucleated cell counts. Assay: immunoSEQ multiplex PCR; the TCRdb copy retains only in-frame clones and omits some. V, J and clone size derive from that table, while D and trimming were established from the DNA sequence. Among 200,000 to 250,000 clones listed, roughly 80% were seen once. The rearrangement joins TRBV10-3 to TRBJ2-1; D is possibly TRBD2 (5 bases). The specimen sequenced was peripheral blood. The sequence was collected from a man aged 30 to 39 with active or convalescent COVID-19. The CDR3: CATGLAGGYNEQFF. The CDR3 nucleotides are TGTGCCACAGGCTTGGCGGGCGGGTACAATGAGCAGTTCTTC.